Presented here are 18 T cell receptor beta chains from one specimen sequenced in a study of technical replicates of blood from a few donors. The protocol was immunoSEQ multiplex PCR, while the TCRdb copy is restricted to in-frame clones and leaves out a portion. The repertoire includes over 45,000 clones, about 90% of them detected once, and 3% to 5% sits in the top ten. Source material: PBMCs. The receptors stem from a human donor in good health. Some clones in this sample may be carry-over from other donors' samples.

CDR3 sequence reads: CASSVDQGGTEAFF. The CDR3 DNA sequence: TGTGCCAGCAGCGTAGACCAGGGGGGCACTGAAGCTTTCTTT. The V call is TRBV9, the J call TRBJ1-1, with 7 bases matching TRBD1. J was trimmed by 4 bases and V by 0 bases; bases with no gene match: 3. CDR3 length equals 14 residues. Germline V gene data show CDR1 as SGDLS and CDR2 as YYNGEE. Looking up the rest from reference TRBV9 and TRBJ1-1 gives the full variable domain: DSGVTQTPKHLITATGQRVTLRCSPRSGDLSVYWYQQSLDQGLQFLIQYYNGEERAKGNILERFSAQQFPDLHSELNLSSLELGDSALYFCASSVDQGGTEAFFGQGTRLTVV.

The chain couples TRBV9 to TRBJ1-2; no clear D. The V and J ends lost 6 bases and 8 bases respectively, with 14 bases between them. This CDR3 region has 12 residues. Germline-derived CDR1 and CDR2 are SGDLS and YYNGEE. CDR3 DNA: TGTGCCAGCACCTCAAGCGGGGAGGGCTACACCTTC. Translating gives CASTSSGEGYTF.

The chain is built from TRBV16 and TRBJ1-1; D is possibly TRBD1 (6 bases). The CDR3 extends over 15 amino acids. CDR1 KGHSY and CDR2 FQNENV come from the germline V gene. V lost 4 bases to trimming and J lost 1 base, with 13 bases between them. This CDR3 reads CASSRTRTANTEAFF. CDR3 coding DNA: TGTGCCAGCAGCCGGACTAGGACAGCGAACACTGAAGCTTTCTTT.

This clone was found once. The chain couples TRBV15 to TRBJ1-1, with D perhaps TRBD1 (6 bases). Germline CDR1 reads LNHNV; CDR2 reads YYDKDF (reference sequence). V lost 4 bases and J lost 3, with 9 bases in between. There are 13 residues in the CDR3. The CDR3 loop reads CATSMDRDTEAFF. The CDR3, as DNA: TGTGCCACCAGCATGGACAGAGACACTGAAGCTTTCTTT.

The chain couples TRBV21-1 to TRBJ2-7; the table's TRBD2 call for D was not verified on the DNA. TRBV21-1 is reported as a pseudogene. The CDR3 sequence is 14 residues long. As DNA, the CDR3 is TGTGCCAGCAACCTCGGACTAGCCAACTACGAGCAGTACTTC. Its protein product is CASNLGLANYEQYF.

The DNA of the CDR3 is TGCGCCAGCAGCCCCTCTGGCGGGGGGGCTTCGTACGAGCAGTACTTC. Its protein is CASSPSGGGASYEQYF. This chain links TRBV5-1 with TRBJ2-7, with 9 bases aligning to TRBD2. CDR1 is SGHRS, CDR2 YFSETQ, per germline. This CDR3 region has 16 residues. Germline trimming cut 4 bases from V and 4 bases from J; bases unmatched to any gene: 12. The full variable domain, completed using reference TRBV5-1 and TRBJ2-7, is KAGVTQTPRYLIKTRGQQVTLSCSPISGHRSVSWYQQTPGQGLQFLFEYFSETQRNKGNFPGRFSGRQFSNSRSEMNVSTLELGDSALYLCASSPSGGGASYEQYFGPGTRLTVT.

The CDR3 region is CASSTDRGYRGTQYF. The CDR3 coding sequence is TGTGCCAGCAGCACCGACAGGGGGTATAGGGGGACCCAGTACTTC. This chain links TRBV7-2 with TRBJ2-5, with 9 bases fitting TRBD1. The CDR3 extends over 15 amino acids. Germline V lookup: CDR1 SGHTA, CDR2 FQGNSA. The V and J ends lost 5 bases and 7 bases, in that order; junction bases with no gene match: 11.

This chain connects TRBV9 to TRBJ2-6; D possibly corresponds to TRBD1 (5 bases). The CDR3 contains 15 residues. Germline V gives CDR1 SGDLS, CDR2 YYNGEE. The V and J ends lost 3 bases and 4 bases respectively, with 11 bases between them. The CDR3 loop is CASSEGIHGANVLTF. CDR3 nucleotides: TGTGCCAGCAGCGAGGGGATTCACGGGGCCAACGTCCTGACTTTC. The full variable domain, in which reference TRBV9 and TRBJ2-6 provide the parts outside the CDR3, is DSGVTQTPKHLITATGQRVTLRCSPRSGDLSVYWYQQSLDQGLQFLIQYYNGEERAKGNILERFSAQQFPDLHSELNLSSLELGDSALYFCASSEGIHGANVLTFGAGSRLTVL.

The chain couples TRBV2 to TRBJ2-7; 13 nucleotides align to TRBD2. The CDR3 totals 15 residues. Looked up from germline, CDR1 is SNHLY and CDR2 is FYNNEI. Germline trimming cut 5 bases from V and 5 bases from J; bases unmatched to any gene: 6. The CDR3 coding sequence is TGTGCCAGCAGTACGCGGACTAGCGGGAGTCACGAGCAGTACTTC. It codes for CASSTRTSGSHEQYF.

The rearrangement links TRBV4-3 to TRBJ2-5, with 8 bases identical to TRBD2. Unmatched junction bases numbered 5, after V lost 1 base and J lost 4 bases. The CDR3 contains 15 residues. The germline gives CDR1 LGHNA, CDR2 YSLEER. The CDR3 spells CASSQGLAQGETQYF. The CDR3 coding sequence is TGCGCCAGCAGCCAAGGACTAGCGCAAGGAGAGACCCAGTACTTC.

This sequence joins TRBV30 and TRBJ1-6; perhaps TRBD1 as D (6 bases). Trimming pared 0 bases from V and 6 bases from J, leaving 15 bases between. Germline V lookup: CDR1 GTSNPN, CDR2 SVGIG (reference sequence). The CDR3 spans 16 residues. The CDR3 loop is CAWSVTGGAGNSPLHF. Written as DNA, the CDR3 is TGTGCCTGGAGTGTGACGGGGGGCGCGGGTAATTCACCCCTCCACTTT. Using reference TRBV30 and TRBJ1-6 for the parts outside the CDR3, the full variable domain is SQTIHQWPATLVQPVGSPLSLECTVEGTSNPNLYWYRQAAGRGLQLLFYSVGIGQISSEVPQNLSASRPQDRQFILSSKKLLLSDSGFYLCAWSVTGGAGNSPLHFGNGTRLTVT.

V gene TRBV28 combines with J gene TRBJ2-7; 10 nucleotides agree with TRBD2. The CDR3 length is 17 residues. The germline gives CDR1 MDHEN, CDR2 SYDVKM. V gave up 6 bases and J gave up 7 bases; unmatched junction bases: 18. CDR3 sequence: CASSLGLGSSGRDEQYF. In DNA form, the CDR3 reads TGTGCCAGCAGCTTGGGGCTTGGGTCTAGCGGGAGAGATGAGCAGTACTTC.

The J gene is TRBJ1-1, the V gene TRBV10-3, with a possible D match to TRBD1 (5 bases). V lost 6 bases to trimming and J lost 1 base, with 9 bases between them. CDR3 length: 13 amino acids. Germline CDR1 reads ENHRY; CDR2 reads SYGVKD. DNA for the CDR3: TGTGCCATCAGGATACAGGCGAACACTGAAGCTTTCTTT. It is translated as CAIRIQANTEAFF.

This clone was recorded once. The CDR3 here is CASSLITSGGQYEQYF. DNA for the CDR3: TGCGCCAGCAGCTTGATAACTAGCGGGGGCCAGTACGAGCAGTACTTC. The rearrangement uses TRBV5-1 and TRBJ2-7; 11 positions match TRBD2. V lost 1 base and J lost 4; bases outside the gene matches: 7. Per germline, CDR1 SGHRS and CDR2 YFSETQ. The CDR3 covers 16 residues.

The chain uses TRBV7-2 and TRBJ1-6, with D tentatively TRBD1 (6 bases). Between the trimmed V and J ends, which lost 4 bases and 5 bases, there was a span of 12 bases. The CDR3 spans 15 residues. Germline assignment: CDR1 SGHTA and CDR2 FQGNSA. In nucleotides, the CDR3 is TGTGCCAGCAGCTCGCGGGCAGGGGATAATTCACCCCTCCACTTT. This sequence encodes CASSSRAGDNSPLHF.

J is TRBJ1-2 and V is TRBV30, with a tentative D call TRBD1 (6 bases). The CDR3 has 13 residues. CDR1 GTSNPN and CDR2 SVGIG come from the germline V gene (reference sequence). Trimming took 0 bases from V and 8 from J, leaving 13 bases between them. The CDR3 spells CAWSVGAQGGYTF. CDR3 in DNA: TGTGCCTGGAGTGTAGGGGCCCAGGGGGGCTACACCTTC.

The chain uses TRBV19 and TRBJ1-1; D ambiguous. Germline CDR1 is LNHDA and CDR2 is SQIVND (reference sequence). There are 13 residues in the CDR3. V lost 7 bases and J lost 4, with 13 bases in between. CDR3 sequence (DNA): TGTGCCAGTACCCCTCGGGGAGGCACTGAAGCTTTCTTT. Translation gives CASTPRGGTEAFF.

The CDR3 here is CASSPQGSNQPQHF. The CDR3 nucleotides read TGTGCCAGCAGCCCTCAGGGGAGCAATCAGCCCCAGCATTTT. The J gene is TRBJ1-5, the V gene TRBV7-9; maybe TRBD1 (6 bases). The CDR3 totals 14 residues. Trimming cost V 5 bases and J 1 base, with 9 bases left between them. CDR1 and CDR2 (germline): SEHNR, FQNEAQ (reference sequence).